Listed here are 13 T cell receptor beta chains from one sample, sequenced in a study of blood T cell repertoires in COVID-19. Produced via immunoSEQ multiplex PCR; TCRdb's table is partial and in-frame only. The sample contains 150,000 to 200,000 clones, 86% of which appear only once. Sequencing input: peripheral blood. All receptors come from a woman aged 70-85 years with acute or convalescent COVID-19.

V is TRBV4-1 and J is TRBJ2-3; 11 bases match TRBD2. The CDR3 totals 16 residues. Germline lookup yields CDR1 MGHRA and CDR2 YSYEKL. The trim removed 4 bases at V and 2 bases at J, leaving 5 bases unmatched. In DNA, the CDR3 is TGCGCCAGCAGCCCCCGACTAGCGGGGATCACAGATACGCAGTATTTT. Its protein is CASSPRLAGITDTQYF.

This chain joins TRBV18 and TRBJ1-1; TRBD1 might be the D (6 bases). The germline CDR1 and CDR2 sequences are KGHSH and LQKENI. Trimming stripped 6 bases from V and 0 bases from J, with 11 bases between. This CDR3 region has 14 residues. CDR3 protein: CASSQAGVNTEAFF. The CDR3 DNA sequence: TGTGCCAGCTCTCAAGCAGGGGTGAACACTGAAGCTTTCTTT.

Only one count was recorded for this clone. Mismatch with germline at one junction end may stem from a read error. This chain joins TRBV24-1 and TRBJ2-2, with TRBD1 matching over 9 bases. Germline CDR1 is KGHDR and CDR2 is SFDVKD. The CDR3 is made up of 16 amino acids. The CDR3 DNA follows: TGTGCCACCAGTGATTTCGGGACAGGGAACGCCGGGGAGCTGTTTTTT. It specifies CATSDFGTGNAGELFF.

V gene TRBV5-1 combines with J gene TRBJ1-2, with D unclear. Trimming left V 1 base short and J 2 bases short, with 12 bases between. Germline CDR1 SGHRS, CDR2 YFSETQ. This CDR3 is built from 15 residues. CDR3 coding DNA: TGCGCCAGCAGCTTGATTCTGGGCACGAACTATGGCTACACCTTC. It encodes CASSLILGTNYGYTF.

CDR3 coding DNA: TGTGCCAGTAGTATCTTGACAGGGGATCAGCCCCAGCATTTT. Translation gives CASSILTGDQPQHF. The chain couples TRBV19 to TRBJ1-5; 8 bases are a match to TRBD1. CDR1 LNHDA and CDR2 SQIVND come from the germline V gene (reference sequence). CDR3 length equals 14 residues. Trimming removed 3 bases from V and 5 bases from J; junction bases left unmatched: 3.

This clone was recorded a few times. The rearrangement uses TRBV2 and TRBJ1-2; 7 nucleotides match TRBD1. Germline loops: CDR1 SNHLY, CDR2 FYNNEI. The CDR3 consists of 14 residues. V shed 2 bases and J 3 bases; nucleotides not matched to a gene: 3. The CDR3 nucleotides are TGTGCCAGCAGTGAACAGGGGGTTCACTATGGCTACACCTTC. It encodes CASSEQGVHYGYTF.

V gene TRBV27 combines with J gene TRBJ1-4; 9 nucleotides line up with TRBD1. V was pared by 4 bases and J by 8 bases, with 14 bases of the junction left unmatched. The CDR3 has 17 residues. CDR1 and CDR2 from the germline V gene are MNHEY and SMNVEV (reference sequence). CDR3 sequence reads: CASSSLTGTGLREKLFF. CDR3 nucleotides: TGTGCCAGCAGTTCGTTAACCGGGACAGGGTTACGCGAAAAACTGTTTTTT. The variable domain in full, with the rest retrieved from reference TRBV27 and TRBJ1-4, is EAQVTQNPRYLITVTGKKLTVTCSQNMNHEYMSWYRQDPGLGLRQIYYSMNVEVTDKGDVPEGYKVSRKEKRNFPLILESPSPNQTSLYFCASSSLTGTGLREKLFFGSGTQLSVL.

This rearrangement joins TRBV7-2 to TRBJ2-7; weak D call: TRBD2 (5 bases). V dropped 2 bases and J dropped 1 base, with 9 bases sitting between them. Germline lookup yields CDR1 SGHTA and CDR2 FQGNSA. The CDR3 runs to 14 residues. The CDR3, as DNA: TGTGCCAGCAGCTTAAACCTAGCTTCCTACGAGCAGTACTTC. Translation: CASSLNLASYEQYF.

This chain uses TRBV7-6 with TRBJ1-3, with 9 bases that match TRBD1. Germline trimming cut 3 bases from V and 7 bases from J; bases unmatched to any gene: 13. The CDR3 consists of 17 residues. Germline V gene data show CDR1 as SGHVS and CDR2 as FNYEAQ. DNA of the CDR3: TGTGCCAGCAGCTTGGGACATGGACAGGGGATCGCGAACACCATATATTTT. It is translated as CASSLGHGQGIANTIYF.

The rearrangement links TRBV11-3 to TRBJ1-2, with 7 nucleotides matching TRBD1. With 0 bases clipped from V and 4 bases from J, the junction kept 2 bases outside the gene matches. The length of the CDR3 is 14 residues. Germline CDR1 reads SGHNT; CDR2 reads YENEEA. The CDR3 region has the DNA TGTGCCAGCAGCTTAGAAACAGGGGCCTATGGCTACACCTTC. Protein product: CASSLETGAYGYTF.

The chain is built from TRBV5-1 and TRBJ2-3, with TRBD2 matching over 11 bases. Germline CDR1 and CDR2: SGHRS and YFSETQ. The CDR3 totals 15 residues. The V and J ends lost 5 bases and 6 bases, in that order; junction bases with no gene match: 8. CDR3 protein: CASRILAGGMDTQYF. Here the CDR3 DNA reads TGCGCCAGCAGAATTCTAGCGGGGGGAATGGATACGCAGTATTTT.

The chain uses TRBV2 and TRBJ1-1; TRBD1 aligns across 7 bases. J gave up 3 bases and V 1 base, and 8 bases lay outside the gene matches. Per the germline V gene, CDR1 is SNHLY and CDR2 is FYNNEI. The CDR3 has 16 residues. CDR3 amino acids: CASSEEGQVGDTEAFF. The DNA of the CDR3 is TGTGCCAGCAGTGAAGAAGGACAGGTCGGCGACACTGAAGCTTTCTTT. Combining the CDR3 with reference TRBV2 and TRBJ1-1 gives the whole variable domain EPEVTQTPSHQVTQMGQEVILRCVPISNHLYFYWYRQILGQKVEFLVSFYNNEISEKSEIFDDQFSVERPDGSNFTLKIRSTKLEDSAMYFCASSEEGQVGDTEAFFGQGTRLTVV.

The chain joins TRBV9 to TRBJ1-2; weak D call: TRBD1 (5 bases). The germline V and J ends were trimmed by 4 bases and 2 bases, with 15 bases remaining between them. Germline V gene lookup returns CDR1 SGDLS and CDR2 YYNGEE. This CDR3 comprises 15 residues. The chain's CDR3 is CASSPQAGLNYGYTF. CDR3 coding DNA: TGTGCCAGCAGCCCGCAGGCAGGGTTAAACTATGGCTACACCTTC. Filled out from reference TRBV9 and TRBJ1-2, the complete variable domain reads DSGVTQTPKHLITATGQRVTLRCSPRSGDLSVYWYQQSLDQGLQFLIQYYNGEERAKGNILERFSAQQFPDLHSELNLSSLELGDSALYFCASSPQAGLNYGYTFGSGTRLTVV.